Included here is one T cell receptor (beta chain) sequence, with context. What it binds is unknown. The CDR3 has 16 amino acids. The germline CDR1 and CDR2 sequences are MDHEN and SYDVKM. The V and J ends lost 4 bases and 4 bases, in that order; junction bases with no gene match: 8. This record comes from a study of T cell responses to AZD1222 COVID-19 vaccine. Findings and limits, study-wide: Reportedly, nearly half the spike-specific TCRs target unmutated variant regions. The donor group comprised mostly white British people and more females; the analysis possibly underestimated clonal diversity. Researchers took repertoire samples only after the peak T cell response had come. Receipt of two AZD1222 doses was followed by a rise in Spike-specific TCR breadth and depth.

Sequencing used immunoSEQ multiplex PCR; TCRdb keeps in-frame clones, though not all of them. The table for this sample gives about 140,000 clones. The J gene is TRBJ2-7, the V gene TRBV28; 12 bases agree with TRBD1. The sample was peripheral blood. This TCR came from an adult in good health. CDR3 in DNA: TGTGCCAGCAGTTCACCCGGGACAGGGGGCGTTTACGAGCAGTACTTC. Amino acid sequence: CASSSPGTGGVYEQYF.